These T cell receptor beta chains were read from a single sample in a study of OX40 agonist ivuxolimab in advanced cancers. Repertoires were generated with immunoSEQ multiplex PCR, while TCRdb's copy carries only in-frame clones and drops some. The data contain tens of thousands of clones, about 88% of them singletons. The sample in question was CD4+ or CD8+ T cells sorted from blood, obtained in a trial of the OX40 agonist ivuxolimab. These TCRs come from an adult with an advanced solid tumor such as melanoma, head and neck, liver or kidney cancer. Both conserved end residues are trimmed from each CDR3. Each record gives: J gene, V gene, CDR3 protein.

TRBJ2-1 TRBV21-1 ASRKTGDSYNEQF
TRBJ2-5 TRBV27 ASSLYPAAGEQY
TRBJ1-5 TRBV7-2 ASTEAGGSGQPQH
TRBJ1-6 TRBV27 ASSPLHRGISPLH
TRBJ2-1 TRBV28 ASSFLGEQF
TRBJ2-1 TRBV6-6 ASSAGDYNEQF
TRBJ2-3 TRBV18 ASSPEDLEDTQY
TRBJ2-1 TRBV19 ASSSDQGQLPSNEQF
TRBJ2-5 TRBV11-2 ASSSRGGETQY
TRBJ2-7 TRBV29-1 SVEVGTLPPYEQY
NA TRBV10-3 AIGTGMWDEQY
TRBJ2-5 TRBV18 ASSGFGQGAFQETQY
TRBJ1-2 TRBV9 ASSAGEGDSGYT
TRBJ2-7 TRBV5-4 ASSTSGYEQY
TRBJ2-7 TRBV7-9 ASSLIQGRLYEQY
TRBJ2-2 TRBV28 ASQNTGELF
TRBJ2-1 TRBV4-3 ASSPPPHSGTSGTNEQF
TRBJ2-5 TRBV27 ASSFLEETQY
TRBJ1-1 TRBV4-1 ASSQISRLNTEAF
TRBJ2-4 TRBV5-6 ASSLGDPKNIQY
TRBJ2-1 TRBV2 AIKGPSGNVYNEQF
TRBJ1-1 TRBV28 ASSPPRQGWITEAF
TRBJ2-2 TRBV27 ASKGAGELF
TRBJ2-5 TRBV7-9 ASSFPEETQY
TRBJ2-6 TRBV4-3 ASSQDSGANVLT
TRBJ2-3 TRBV13 ASSLEAAGITDTQY
TRBJ1-1 TRBV19 ASSPPTGDIFAEAF
TRBJ2-7 TRBV7-7 ASSSLDRALFWHEQY
TRBJ1-2 TRBV28 ASSGGTETNYGYT
TRBJ2-1 TRBV2 ASSERLAPYNEQF
TRBJ2-7 TRBV28 ASSLYLQGSQPNIYEQY
TRBJ2-1 TRBV28 ASSQTSEGQF
TRBJ2-3 TRBV28 ASSFLQGLDTQY
TRBJ2-6 TRBV7-9 ASSSNDGANVLT
TRBJ2-1 TRBV10-1 ASSAGRSNEQF
TRBJ1-1 TRBV2 ASSEDRGVNTEAF
TRBJ2-2 TRBV15 ATSRDRGVTGELF
TRBJ2-5 TRBV6-5 ASSYFDRTRGETQY
TRBJ2-1 TRBV27 AVATNHEQF
TRBJ2-7 TRBV4-3 ASSQGPADEQY
TRBJ1-1 TRBV29-1 SVIGSTEAF
TRBJ1-5 TRBV21-1 ASSKTRPNQPQH
TRBJ2-2 TRBV11-3 ASSRVMGLVNPGELF
TRBJ2-3 TRBV4-3 ASSPRLGGGDTQY
TRBJ1-1 TRBV7-3 ASSLARTGRNMNTEAF
TRBJ2-2 TRBV7-2 ASNPAGGRSGELF
TRBJ2-5 TRBV30 AWSVQRVWETQY
TRBJ2-1 TRBV27 ASSPSRGVRSNEQF